The 26 T cell receptor beta chains below were found in one sample sequenced in a study of T cells in Graves' hyperthyroidism and ophthalmopathy. From RNA transcripts, TCR beta CDR3 regions were amplified. The TCR CDR3 was amplified in a first-round RT-PCR using the HTBI primer set. TCRdb recomputed calls from the multiplex PCR reads with MiXCR, one row per CDR3 protein. The sample has around 350,000 distinct CDR3 sequences; 19% are singletons. Sequences were obtained from blood. Receptors originate from a woman aged 18-29 years with Graves' hyperthyroidism.

This clonotype was seen a handful of times. The chain has TRBV27 and TRBJ1-5; TRBD1 might be the D (5 bases). CDR3 length equals 14 residues. Trimming removed 3 bases at V and 4 bases at J, with 10 bases between. Germline V gene lookup returns CDR1 MNHEY and CDR2 SMNVEV (reference sequence). CDR3 in amino acids: CASSFGGVNQPQHF. The CDR3 coding sequence is TGTGCCAGCAGTTTTGGGGGGGTTAATCAGCCCCAGCATTTT.

This clonotype was recorded at least ten times. V and J are TRBV18 and TRBJ2-5; D possibly corresponds to TRBD2 (6 bases). Germline V gives CDR1 KGHSH, CDR2 LQKENI. V lost 1 base to trimming and J lost 7 bases, with 7 bases between them. This CDR3 has 12 residues. The CDR3 DNA sequence: TGTGCCAGCTCACCACAGGGAGGGACCCAGTACTTC. The encoded protein is CASSPQGGTQYF.

Many counts were recorded for this clonotype. The rearrangement uses TRBV7-8 and TRBJ1-5, with TRBD1 matching 7 bases. CDR1 is SGHVS, CDR2 FQNEAQ, per germline. The junction had 8 bases not matched to a gene; V was cut back by 4 bases and J by 5 bases. The CDR3 contains 15 residues. CDR3 in DNA: TGTGCCAGCAGCTCGTTAGGAACAGGGGATCAGCCCCAGCATTTT. It yields the protein CASSSLGTGDQPQHF.

A few counts support this clonotype. One junction end disagrees with the germline gene, perhaps due to a read error. The chain joins TRBV5-4 to TRBJ2-4, with D perhaps matching TRBD1 (5 bases). Germline loops: CDR1 SGHNT, CDR2 YYREEE (reference sequence). CDR3 length: 14 residues. Written as DNA, the CDR3 is TGTGCCGGCAGCTTGTTGGGGCCCAAAAACATTCAGTACTTC. It translates to CAGSLLGPKNIQYF.

Many counts were recorded for this clonotype. One end of the junction does not line up with germline, which may come from a read error. The gene calls are TRBV6-4 and TRBJ1-2; no reliable D call. The length of the CDR3 is 10 residues. In germline, CDR1 is MRHNA, CDR2 SNTAGT. As DNA, the CDR3 is TGTGCCAGCAGAAATGGACGGGTGGTCTTC. Protein sequence: CASRNGRVVF.

The table lists this clonotype with many counts. This chain connects TRBV9 to TRBJ2-5; tentative D call: TRBD2 (7 bases). The V end lost 3 bases, the J end lost 5 bases, and 14 bases lay between the germline ends. Germline V gene sequence: CDR1 SGDLS, CDR2 YYNGEE. CDR3 length equals 14 residues. CDR3 DNA sequence: TGTGCCAGCAGCGGGCCAGGGAGGGGGGAGACCCAGTACTTC. Translation: CASSGPGRGETQYF.

The chain has TRBV11-1 and TRBJ2-2; D possibly corresponds to TRBD2 (5 bases). CDR3 size: 14 residues. Between the trimmed V and J ends, which lost 4 bases and 2 bases, there was a span of 8 bases. The germline gives CDR1 SGHAT, CDR2 FQDESV (reference sequence). CDR3 amino acids: CASSSGGNTGELFF. The CDR3 DNA sequence: TGTGCCAGCAGCTCAGGAGGTAACACCGGGGAGCTGTTTTTT.

This clonotype was observed at least ten times. J is TRBJ2-5 and V is TRBV11-2, with TRBD2 matching over 9 bases. CDR3 length: 14 residues. Trimming at V came to 6 bases and at J to 4 bases, leaving 6 bases not matched to a gene. Germline loops: CDR1 SGHAT, CDR2 FQNNGV. This CDR3 is CASRRTSGLETQYF. In DNA form, the CDR3 reads TGTGCCAGCAGGCGTACTAGCGGGTTAGAGACCCAGTACTTC.

Many counts were recorded for this clonotype. This rearrangement joins TRBV20-1 to TRBJ2-2, with 13 positions matching TRBD2. Germline V gene data show CDR1 as DFQATT and CDR2 as SNEGSKA (reference sequence). CDR3 length: 16 amino acids. V shed 2 bases and J 7 bases; nucleotides not matched to a gene: 7. For the CDR3, the DNA is TGCAGTGCTAGACGGGGACTAGCGGGGAGGGACGGGGAGCTGTTTTTT. It encodes CSARRGLAGRDGELFF.

This clonotype was seen repeatedly, ten times or more. The rearrangement joins TRBV29-1 to TRBJ2-7; TRBD1 might be the D (6 bases). Deletions cut 0 bases from V and 0 bases from J, with 15 bases between. The CDR3 sequence is 16 residues long. CDR1 is SQVTM, CDR2 ANQGSEA, per germline. CDR3 amino acids: CSVEEDGGHSSYEQYF. The CDR3 coding sequence is TGCAGCGTTGAAGAAGATGGGGGACATAGCTCCTACGAGCAGTACTTC.

This clonotype was seen more than once but under ten times. The chain joins TRBV13 to TRBJ2-7, with a possible D match to TRBD2 (6 bases). The V gene's germline CDR1 is PRHDT and CDR2 FYEKMQ (reference sequence). CDR3 length equals 16 residues. V lost 1 base and J lost 2, with 15 bases in between. This chain's CDR3 is CASSLERAGGAYEQYF. In DNA, the CDR3 is TGTGCCAGCAGCTTAGAGCGGGCGGGTGGGGCCTACGAGCAGTACTTC.

This clonotype has a count of ten or more. The V and J genes are TRBV6-1 and TRBJ2-7; TRBD1 or TRBD2 may be the D gene (5 bases each). Germline V lookup: CDR1 MNHNS, CDR2 SASEGT. CDR3 size: 13 residues. Trimming cost V 1 base and J 9 bases, with 13 bases left between them. CDR3 DNA sequence: TGTGCCAGCAGTGAAGACGCGGGTGGGGGGCAGTACTTC. The encoded protein is CASSEDAGGGQYF.

This clonotype was seen at least ten times. This chain links TRBV7-9 with TRBJ2-5; TRBD1 matches 9 bases. There are 14 residues in the CDR3. Germline CDR1 reads SEHNR; CDR2 reads FQNEAQ (reference sequence). Trimming at V came to 1 base and at J to 4 bases, leaving 1 base not matched to a gene. As DNA, the CDR3 is TGTGCCAGCAGCTTAGAGACAGGGGGAGAGACCCAGTACTTC. This encodes CASSLETGGETQYF.

This clonotype was counted many times. The CDR3 sequence: CASSELGVVPEAFF. For the CDR3, the DNA is TGTGCCAGCAGTGAGTTGGGTGTGGTTCCTGAAGCTTTCTTT. This rearrangement joins TRBV6-1 to TRBJ1-1; no clear D gene. Germline CDR1 is MNHNS and CDR2 is SASEGT. With 3 bases removed from V and 6 bases from J, the gap between germline ends came to 14 bases. The CDR3 totals 14 residues.

The chain links TRBV29-1 to TRBJ2-5; tentative D call: TRBD2 (5 bases). The CDR3 covers 12 residues. The V end lost 4 bases, the J end lost 2 bases, and 8 bases lay between the germline ends. CDR1 is SQVTM, CDR2 ANQGSEA, per germline. CDR3 sequence: CSVGTAQETQYF. For the CDR3, the DNA is TGCAGCGTTGGGACTGCACAAGAGACCCAGTACTTC. Variable domain in full (rest from reference TRBV29-1 and TRBJ2-5): SAVISQKPSRDICQRGTSLTIQCQVDSQVTMMFWYRQQPGQSLTLIATANQGSEATYESGFVIDKFPISRPNLTFSTLTVSNMSPEDSSIYLCSVGTAQETQYFGPGTRLLVL.

This clonotype was found many times. This chain connects TRBV11-2 to TRBJ1-2, with D maybe TRBD1 (6 bases). V lost 0 bases, J lost 4 bases, and 9 bases lay in between. Per germline, CDR1 SGHAT and CDR2 FQNNGV. The CDR3 loop spans 14 amino acids. The CDR3 nucleotides read TGTGCCAGCAGCTTAGAGGGGGCCGGCTATGGCTACACCTTC. It specifies CASSLEGAGYGYTF.

As regards this clonotype: A much more abundant neighbour one base away suggests this may be a read error. The chain employs TRBV4-1 and TRBJ2-5; D possibly matches TRBD1 or TRBD2 (5 bases each). The CDR3 consists of 18 residues. Germline-derived CDR1 and CDR2 are MGHRA and YSYEKL. In DNA, the CDR3 is TGCGCCAGCAGCCAAGAAGTTGGTGGGGGAGTCCTCCAAGGGACCCAGTACTTC. Amino acid sequence: CASSQEVGGGVLQGTQYF.

In its sample, this clonotype was seen many times. This CDR3 reads CASSETRGPYEQYF. The CDR3 region has the DNA TGTGCCAGCAGTGAAACAAGGGGCCCCTACGAGCAGTACTTC. The V call is TRBV2, the J call TRBJ2-7; possible D gene TRBD1, 5 bases. Germline values: CDR1 SNHLY, CDR2 FYNNEI. V lost 2 bases, J lost 2 bases, and 10 bases lay in between. The CDR3 runs 14 residues.

This clonotype appeared many times. This chain's CDR3 is CSAPRTGGADFYGYTF. For the CDR3, the DNA is TGCAGTGCGCCCAGGACAGGGGGCGCGGATTTCTATGGCTACACCTTC. V usage is TRBV20-1 and J usage is TRBJ1-2; 11 nucleotides line up with TRBD1. The germline CDR1 and CDR2 sequences are DFQATT and SNEGSKA (reference sequence). CDR3 size: 16 residues. With 6 bases clipped from V and 4 bases from J, the junction kept 13 bases outside the gene matches.

V and J are TRBV28 and TRBJ2-7; D remains unclear. This CDR3 has 14 amino acids. With 3 bases removed from V and 7 bases from J, the gap between germline ends came to 16 bases. Germline loops: CDR1 MDHEN, CDR2 SYDVKM. In DNA form, the CDR3 reads TGTGCCAGCAGTTTGTTCGGGCTGGTGGGGGAGCAGTACTTC. Protein: CASSLFGLVGEQYF.

This clonotype was counted ten times or more. The gene calls are TRBV6-1 and TRBJ1-1; 10 nucleotides align to TRBD1. Germline lookup yields CDR1 MNHNS and CDR2 SASEGT. This CDR3 region has 18 residues. V trimming: 2 bases; J trimming: 4 bases; junction bases outside the gene matches: 13. The DNA for the CDR3 is TGTGCCAGCAGTGAAAGATTCGTTAGCGGGACAGGGGTCACTGAAGCTTTCTTT. This gives the protein CASSERFVSGTGVTEAFF.

Many counts were recorded for this clonotype. This sequence joins TRBV6-5 and TRBJ1-2; TRBD1 is a possible D gene (6 bases). CDR3 length equals 15 residues. CDR1 MNHEY and CDR2 SVGAGI come from the germline V gene. V shed 0 bases and J shed 4 bases, with 12 bases lying between them. This CDR3 is CASSYSRDTGYGYTF. CDR3 nucleotides: TGTGCCAGCAGTTACTCGCGGGACACCGGCTATGGCTACACCTTC.

This clonotype was picked up many times. CDR3 residues: CASSFGLFEQYF. CDR3 bases: TGTGCCAGCAGTTTTGGACTGTTCGAGCAGTACTTC. The J gene is TRBJ2-7, the V gene TRBV28; D possibly corresponds to TRBD2 (5 bases). Germline lookup yields CDR1 MDHEN and CDR2 SYDVKM. This CDR3 spans 12 amino acids. V shed 3 bases and J shed 6 bases, with 9 bases lying between them. Drawing the rest from reference TRBV28 and TRBJ2-7, the complete variable domain is DVKVTQSSRYLVKRTGEKVFLECVQDMDHENMFWYRQDPGLGLRLIYFSYDVKMKEKGDIPEGYSVSREKKERFSLILESASTNQTSMYLCASSFGLFEQYFGPGTRLTVT.

This clonotype was observed many times. This chain joins TRBV7-2 and TRBJ2-5, with D possibly being TRBD1 or TRBD2 (6 bases each). V was shortened by 1 base and J by 3 bases, with 21 bases between the two germline ends. CDR1 and CDR2 (germline): SGHTA, FQGNSA. This CDR3 contains 18 residues. The CDR3 here is CASSLGSKDGGRKETQYF. CDR3 DNA: TGTGCCAGCAGCTTAGGGTCAAAGGACGGGGGCCGGAAAGAGACCCAGTACTTC.

This clonotype was seen at least ten times. The chain joins TRBV19 to TRBJ2-2; 9 bases line up with TRBD1. V lost 7 bases to trimming and J lost 7 bases; unmatched junction nucleotides: 7. The CDR3 contains 14 residues. Germline CDR1 reads LNHDA; CDR2 reads SQIVND (reference sequence). The CDR3: CASTRQGVRGELFF. For the CDR3, the DNA is TGTGCCAGTACGAGACAGGGGGTTCGCGGGGAGCTGTTTTTT.

This clonotype was detected many times. The chain is built from TRBV6-5 and TRBJ2-5; the D gene is possibly TRBD1 (6 bases). Germline lookup yields CDR1 MNHEY and CDR2 SVGAGI. Trimming took off 4 bases at V and 0 bases at J, with 15 bases between the two ends. This CDR3 is 16 amino acids long. CDR3 nucleotide sequence: TGTGCCAGCAGTTCTGATCAGGGGCTCTACCAAGAGACCCAGTACTTC. This encodes CASSSDQGLYQETQYF.